This T cell receptor (beta chain) was identified during a study of control samples from healthy donors and cancer patients. Germline values: CDR1 LGHDT, CDR2 YNNKEL (reference sequence). This CDR3 has 16 amino acids. V gave up 0 bases and J gave up 7 bases; unmatched junction bases: 10. Sequencing used immunoSEQ multiplex PCR; TCRdb keeps in-frame clones, though not all of them. The top ten hold 9.5% to 15% of the sample, which has about 170,000 clones, around 90% seen once. The chain couples TRBV3-1 (or the pseudogene TRBV3-2) to TRBJ1-2; 8 bases align to TRBD1. The TCR originated in a man aged 30-40 years in good health. The source material was blood. The CDR3 nucleotides read TGTGCCAGCAGCCAAGAATTTGTTAGCAGGGGGCTTGGCTACACCTTC. It specifies CASSQEFVSRGLGYTF.